This T cell receptor beta chain was sequenced during a study of monozygotic twins with cystic fibrosis. Libraries were prepared by immunoSEQ multiplex PCR; TCRdb keeps only in-frame clonotypes and omits some of them. Altogether tens of thousands of clones are present, around 93% being singletons, with the ten largest covering under 0.35%. The CDR3 length is 16 residues. The V gene lost 6 bases and the J gene lost 2 bases, with 22 bases spanning the gap. The germline V gene has CDR1 SQVTM and CDR2 ANQGSEA. Regarding this clone: What it binds is not known.

Study results and caveats: In 13 of 16 pairs, V gene usage was closest to the co-twin's. Monozygotic CF twins shared more identical nucleotide clonotypes than unrelated patients.

The chain employs TRBV29-1 and TRBJ1-1; perhaps TRBD1 as D (5 bases). The sample taken for sequencing was blood. This clonotype originated in a girl aged 2 to 10 with cystic fibrosis. The CDR3 sequence: CSVRFITDRFNTEAFF. In DNA form, the CDR3 reads TGCAGCGTGAGGTTCATTACAGACAGATTCAACACTGAAGCTTTCTTT.